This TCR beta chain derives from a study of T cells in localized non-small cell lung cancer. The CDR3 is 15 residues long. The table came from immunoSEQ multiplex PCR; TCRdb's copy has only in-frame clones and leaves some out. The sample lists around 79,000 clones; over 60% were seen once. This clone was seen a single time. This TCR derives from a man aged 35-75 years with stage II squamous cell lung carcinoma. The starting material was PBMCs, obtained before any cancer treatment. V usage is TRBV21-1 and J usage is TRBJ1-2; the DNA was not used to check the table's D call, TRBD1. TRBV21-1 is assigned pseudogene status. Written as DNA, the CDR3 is TGTGCCAGCAGCCCGCGGGACAGGGTGGACTATGGCTACACCTTC. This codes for CASSPRDRVDYGYTF.